Here is one TCR beta chain with its context. The target antigen is unknown. This record belongs to a study of T cell responses to AZD1222 COVID-19 vaccine. Study-level background: Second-dose groups at about 4 or about 12 weeks were pooled.

Measured with immunoSEQ multiplex PCR; TCRdb has only the in-frame clones, and not every one. The sample yields under 95,000 clones, around 90% seen once. Study-level findings and limits: A mostly white British donor set with more females was recruited, and clonal diversity was possibly underestimated.

This CDR3 is built from 14 residues. With V trimmed by 6 bases and J by 0 bases, 2 bases remained unmatched. Germline V gene sequence: CDR1 MNHEY, CDR2 SVGAGI. The specimen comprised peripheral blood, sampled on day 0 of AZD1222 vaccination. The receptor was isolated from an adult in good health. V gene TRBV6-5 combines with J gene TRBJ1-3; 7 positions match TRBD1. The CDR3 is CASRQGLSGNTIYF. As DNA, the CDR3 is TGTGCCAGCAGACAGGGGCTCTCTGGAAACACCATATATTTT.